This is a list of T cell receptor beta chains from one sample in a study of T cell responses to AZD1222 COVID-19 vaccine. Measured with immunoSEQ multiplex PCR; TCRdb has only the in-frame clones, and not every one. The repertoire consists of 72,000 or so clones, with roughly nine tenths occurring once and the leading ten covering roughly 31%. This specimen was peripheral blood, taken 28 days after the second AZD1222 dose. These receptors came from an adult who received the AZD1222 COVID-19 vaccine. Both conserved end residues are part of each CDR3. Each record gives: J gene, V gene, D gene, CDR3 protein, CDR3 DNA. The D gene is left open where the match is weak.

j_gene: TRBJ2-2
v_gene: TRBV24-1
d_gene: .
CDR3aa: CATSGRDEKGELFF
CDR3nt: TGTGCCACCAGTGGCCGGGACGAAAAAGGGGAGCTGTTTTTT

j_gene: TRBJ1-6
v_gene: TRBV19
d_gene: .
CDR3aa: CASGERMGSPLHF
CDR3nt: TGTGCCAGCGGGGAGCGAATGGGTTCACCCCTCCACTTT

j_gene: TRBJ1-2
v_gene: TRBV2
d_gene: .
CDR3aa: CASSDSGSDYGYTF
CDR3nt: TGTGCCAGCAGTGATTCCGGGTCGGACTATGGCTACACCTTC

j_gene: TRBJ1-1
v_gene: TRBV3-1/TRBV3-2
d_gene: .
CDR3aa: CASSRVEGKAFF
CDR3nt: TGTGCCAGCAGCCGGGTCGAGGGGAAAGCTTTCTTT

j_gene: TRBJ2-7
v_gene: TRBV27
d_gene: TRBD2
CDR3aa: CASSLFGGGSYEQYF
CDR3nt: TGTGCCAGCAGTTTATTTGGGGGAGGGTCCTACGAGCAGTACTTC

j_gene: TRBJ1-5
v_gene: TRBV28
d_gene: TRBD1
CDR3aa: CASSLWTGGSNQPQHF
CDR3nt: TGTGCCAGCAGTTTATGGACAGGGGGCAGTAATCAGCCCCAGCATTTT

j_gene: TRBJ1-5
v_gene: TRBV19
d_gene: .
CDR3aa: CASAAGRDLQPQHF
CDR3nt: TGTGCCAGCGCGGCGGGGAGGGACCTACAGCCCCAGCATTTT

j_gene: TRBJ2-5
v_gene: TRBV9
d_gene: .
CDR3aa: CASSVGLGQETQYF
CDR3nt: TGTGCCAGCAGCGTAGGATTGGGCCAAGAGACCCAGTACTTC

j_gene: TRBJ1-1
v_gene: TRBV19
d_gene: TRBD1
CDR3aa: CASRDTGGGEAFF
CDR3nt: TGTGCCAGTAGGGATACAGGGGGCGGTGAAGCTTTCTTT

j_gene: TRBJ2-7
v_gene: TRBV15
d_gene: .
CDR3aa: CATSRDQNRASSYEQYF
CDR3nt: TGTGCCACCAGCAGAGACCAGAACAGGGCCAGCTCCTACGAGCAGTACTTC

j_gene: TRBJ2-1
v_gene: TRBV27
d_gene: .
CDR3aa: CASSLGYNEQFF
CDR3nt: TGTGCCAGCAGTTTGGGGTACAATGAGCAGTTCTTC

j_gene: TRBJ1-6
v_gene: TRBV5-1
d_gene: TRBD1
CDR3aa: CASSLDRASNSPLHF
CDR3nt: TGCGCCAGCAGTTTGGACAGGGCGAGCAATTCACCCCTCCACTTT